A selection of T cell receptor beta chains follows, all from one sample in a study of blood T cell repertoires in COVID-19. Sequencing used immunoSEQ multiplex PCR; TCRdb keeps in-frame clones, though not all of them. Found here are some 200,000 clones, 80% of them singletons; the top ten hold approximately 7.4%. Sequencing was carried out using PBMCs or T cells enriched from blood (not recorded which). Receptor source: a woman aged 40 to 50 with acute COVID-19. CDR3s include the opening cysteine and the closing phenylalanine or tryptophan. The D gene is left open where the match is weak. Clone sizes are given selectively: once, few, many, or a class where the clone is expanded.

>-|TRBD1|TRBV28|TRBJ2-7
CASSTGQGYEQYF
TGTGCCAGCAGTACGGGACAGGGCTACGAGCAGTACTTC
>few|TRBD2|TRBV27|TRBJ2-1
CASSLQASGRASEQFF
TGTGCCAGCAGTTTACAGGCTAGCGGGAGGGCCAGTGAGCAGTTCTTC
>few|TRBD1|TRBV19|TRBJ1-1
CASSIPGGGTEAFF
TGTGCCAGTAGTATCCCAGGGGGTGGCACTGAAGCTTTCTTT
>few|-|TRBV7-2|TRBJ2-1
CASSLARYNEQFF
TGTGCCAGCAGCTTAGCCAGGTACAATGAGCAGTTCTTC
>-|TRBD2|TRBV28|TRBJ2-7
CASSSRTSGRFYEQYF
TGTGCCAGCAGTTCCAGGACTAGCGGGAGGTTCTACGAGCAGTACTTC
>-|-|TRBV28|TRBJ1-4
CASSSGGPKEKLFF
TGTGCCAGCAGTTCCGGGGGGCCGAAGGAAAAACTGTTTTTT
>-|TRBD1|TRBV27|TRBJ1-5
CASSLTGIQPQHF
TGTGCCAGCAGTTTGACAGGGATTCAGCCCCAGCATTTT
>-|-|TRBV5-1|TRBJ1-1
CASRLVPGSPEAFF
TGCGCCAGCAGGTTAGTACCTGGTTCGCCTGAAGCTTTCTTT
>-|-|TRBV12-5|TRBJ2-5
CASGLDTEETQYF
TGTGCTAGTGGTTTGGACACCGAAGAGACCCAGTACTTC
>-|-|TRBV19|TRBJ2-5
CASSSPGGLQETQYF
TGTGCCAGTAGTAGCCCCGGAGGGCTCCAAGAGACCCAGTACTTC
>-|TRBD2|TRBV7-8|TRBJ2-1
CASTPYRVLAGGYEQFF
TGTGCCAGCACCCCGTACCGGGTACTAGCGGGAGGATATGAGCAGTTCTTC
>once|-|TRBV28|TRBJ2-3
CASSPPYRTDTQYF
TGTGCCAGCAGTCCCCCTTATCGGACAGATACGCAGTATTTT
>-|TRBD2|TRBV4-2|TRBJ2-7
CASSPGLLYEQYF
TGTGCCAGCAGCCCGGGACTACTATACGAGCAGTACTTC
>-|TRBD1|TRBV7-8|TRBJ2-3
CASSRTGEGTDTQYF
TGTGCCAGCAGCCGGACAGGTGAGGGCACAGATACGCAGTATTTT
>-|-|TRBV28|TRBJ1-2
CASLGPGVYGYTF
TGTGCCAGCCTTGGGCCAGGGGTCTATGGCTACACCTTC
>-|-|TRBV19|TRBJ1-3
CASSINSNSGNTIYF
TGTGCCAGTAGTATCAACAGTAACTCTGGAAACACCATATATTTT
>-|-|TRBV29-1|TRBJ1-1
CSVVGGEYTEAFF
TGCAGCGTTGTTGGGGGCGAGTACACTGAAGCTTTCTTT
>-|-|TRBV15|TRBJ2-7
CATSRESGEQYF
TGTGCCACCAGCAGAGAGTCGGGCGAGCAGTACTTC
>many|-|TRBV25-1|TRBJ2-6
CASSDPRQKVSGANVLTF
TGTGCCAGCAGTGATCCTAGACAGAAAGTCTCTGGGGCCAACGTCCTGACTTTC
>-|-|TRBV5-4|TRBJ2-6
CASSLAGAGANVLTF
TGTGCCAGCAGCTTGGCAGGGGCTGGGGCCAACGTCCTGACTTTC
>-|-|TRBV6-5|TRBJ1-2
CASTPSGYGYTF
TGTGCCAGCACTCCTTCAGGATATGGCTACACCTTC
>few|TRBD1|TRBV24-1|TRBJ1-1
CATSENTGGRDEAFF
TGTGCCACCAGTGAAAACACAGGGGGCAGGGATGAAGCTTTCTTT
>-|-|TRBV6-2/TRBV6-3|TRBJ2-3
CASSATGTTDTQYF
TGTGCCAGCAGTGCAACCGGGACTACAGATACGCAGTATTTT
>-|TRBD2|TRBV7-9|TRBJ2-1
CASSPSATSGSFKEQFF
TGTGCCAGCAGCCCCTCCGCGACTAGCGGGAGTTTCAAGGAGCAGTTCTTC
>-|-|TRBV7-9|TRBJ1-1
CASSLYRDGRTEAFF
TGTGCCAGCAGCTTATACAGGGACGGGAGGACTGAAGCTTTCTTT
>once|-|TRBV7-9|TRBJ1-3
CASSLSGGAAGNTIYF
TGTGCCAGCAGCTTAAGTGGGGGGGCAGCTGGAAACACCATATATTTT
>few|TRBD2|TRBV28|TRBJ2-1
CASSLYREALNEQFF
TGTGCCAGCAGTTTATACCGGGAGGCTCTCAATGAGCAGTTCTTC
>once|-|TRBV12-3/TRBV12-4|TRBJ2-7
CASSWDNSYEQYF
TGTGCCAGCAGTTGGGACAACTCCTACGAGCAGTACTTC
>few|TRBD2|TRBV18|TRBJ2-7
CASSPPGGGLSSYEQYF
TGTGCCAGCTCACCACCGGGGGGGGGACTAAGCTCCTACGAGCAGTACTTC
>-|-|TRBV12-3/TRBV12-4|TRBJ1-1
CASSFRGYTEAFF
TGTGCCAGCAGTTTTCGGGGTTACACTGAAGCTTTCTTT
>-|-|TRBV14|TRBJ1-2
CASSQLINYGYTF
TGTGCCAGCAGCCAACTAATAAACTATGGCTACACCTTC
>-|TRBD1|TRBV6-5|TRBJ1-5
CASSQGDQPQHF
TGTGCCAGCAGCCAGGGGGATCAGCCCCAGCATTTT
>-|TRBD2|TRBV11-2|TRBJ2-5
CASSGAPLAEETQYF
TGTGCCAGCAGCGGAGCCCCCCTAGCGGAAGAGACCCAGTACTTC
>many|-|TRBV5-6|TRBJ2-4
CASSLAKNIQYF
TGTGCCAGCAGCCTAGCCAAAAACATTCAGTACTTC
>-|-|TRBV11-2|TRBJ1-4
CASSLGGVGEKLFF
TGTGCCAGCAGCTTAGGGGGGGTCGGGGAAAAACTGTTTTTT
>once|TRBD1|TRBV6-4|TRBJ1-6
CASSATPGQGANSPLHF
TGTGCCAGCAGTGCCACTCCGGGACAGGGGGCGAACTCACCCCTCCACTTT
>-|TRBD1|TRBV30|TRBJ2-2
CACKQGEFTGELFF
TGTGCCTGTAAGCAGGGGGAATTCACCGGGGAGCTGTTTTTT
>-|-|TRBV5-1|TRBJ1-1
CASSFTGGGSTEAFF
TGCGCCAGCAGCTTTACGGGCGGGGGGAGCACTGAAGCTTTCTTT
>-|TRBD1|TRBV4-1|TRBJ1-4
CASSLTGTGTEKLFF
TGCGCCAGCAGCCTAACCGGGACAGGGACGGAAAAACTGTTTTTT
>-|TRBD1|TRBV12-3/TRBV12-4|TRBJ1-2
CASSPTGGNGYTF
TGTGCCAGCAGCCCCACAGGGGGCAATGGCTACACCTTC
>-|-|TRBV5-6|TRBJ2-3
CASSLAGVPLRDF
TGTGCCAGCAGCTTGGCAGGGGTGCCCTTGAGGGATTTT
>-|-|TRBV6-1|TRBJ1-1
CASSKAGARAFF
TGTGCCAGCAGTAAAGCAGGGGCGAGGGCTTTCTTT
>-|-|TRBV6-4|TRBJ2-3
CASSASYGSTDTQYF
TGTGCCAGCAGTGCCTCATATGGCAGCACAGATACGCAGTATTTT
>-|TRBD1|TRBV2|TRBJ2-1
CASKRQGPSNEQFF
TGTGCCAGCAAACGACAGGGGCCCAGCAATGAGCAGTTCTTC
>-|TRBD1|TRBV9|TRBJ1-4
CASSVAGQYNEKLFF
TGTGCCAGCAGCGTAGCGGGACAGTATAATGAAAAACTGTTTTTT
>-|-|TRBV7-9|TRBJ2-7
CASSPLAGILYEQYF
TGTGCCAGCAGCCCTTTGGCGGGGATATTATACGAGCAGTACTTC
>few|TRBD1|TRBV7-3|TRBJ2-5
CASSGQGVGTQYF
TGTGCCAGCAGCGGACAGGGCGTAGGGACCCAGTACTTC
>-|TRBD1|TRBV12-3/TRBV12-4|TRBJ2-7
CASRTGTGGEQYF
TGTGCCAGCAGAACCGGGACAGGGGGCGAGCAGTACTTC
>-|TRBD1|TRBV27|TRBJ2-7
CASSRAGQGTDEQYF
TGTGCCAGCAGTCGCGCGGGACAGGGGACCGACGAGCAGTACTTC
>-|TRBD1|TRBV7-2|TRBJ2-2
CASSKTRQGLNTGELFF
TGTGCCAGCAGCAAAACGCGACAGGGATTGAACACCGGGGAGCTGTTTTTT
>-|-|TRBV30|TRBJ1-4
CAWSRLTGTNEKLFF
TGTGCCTGGTCCCGCCTAACAGGGACTAATGAAAAACTGTTTTTT
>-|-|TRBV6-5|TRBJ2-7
CASSTWGVSSYEQYF
TGTGCCAGCAGTACTTGGGGAGTAAGCAGCTACGAGCAGTACTTC
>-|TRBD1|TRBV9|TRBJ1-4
CASSARTGTGEKLFF
TGTGCCAGCAGCGCGCGGACAGGGACGGGTGAAAAACTGTTTTTT
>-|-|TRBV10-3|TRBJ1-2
CAIKGTQFNYGYTF
TGTGCCATCAAAGGGACACAGTTTAACTATGGCTACACCTTC
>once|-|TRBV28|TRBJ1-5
CASSPGQYSNQPQHF
TGTGCCAGCAGTCCAGGACAGTATAGCAATCAGCCCCAGCATTTT
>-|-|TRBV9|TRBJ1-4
CASSVDVQGNEKLFF
TGTGCCAGCAGCGTAGACGTTCAGGGTAATGAAAAACTGTTTTTT
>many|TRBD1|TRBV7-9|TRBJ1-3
CASSPTGSLTGNTIYF
TGTGCCAGCAGCCCGACAGGGAGTTTGACTGGAAACACCATATATTTT
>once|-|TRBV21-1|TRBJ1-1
CASNWFKTEAFF
TGTGCCAGCAACTGGTTTAAGACTGAAGCTTTCTTT